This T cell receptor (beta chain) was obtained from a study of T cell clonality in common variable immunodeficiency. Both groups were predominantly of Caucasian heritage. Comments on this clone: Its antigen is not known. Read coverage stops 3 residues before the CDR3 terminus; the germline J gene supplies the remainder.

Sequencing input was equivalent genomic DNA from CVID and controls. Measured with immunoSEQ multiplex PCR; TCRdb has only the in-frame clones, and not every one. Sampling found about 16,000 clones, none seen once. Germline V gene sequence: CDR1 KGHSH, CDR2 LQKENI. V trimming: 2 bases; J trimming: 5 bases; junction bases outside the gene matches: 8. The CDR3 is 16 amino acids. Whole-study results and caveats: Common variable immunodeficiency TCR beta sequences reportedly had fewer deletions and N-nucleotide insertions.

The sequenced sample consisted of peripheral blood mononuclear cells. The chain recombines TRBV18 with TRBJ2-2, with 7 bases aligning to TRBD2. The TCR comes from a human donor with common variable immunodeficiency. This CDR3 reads CASSPTAGVGTGELFF. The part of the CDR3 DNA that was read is TGTGCCAGCTCACCAACGGCGGGGGTTGGAACCGGGGAG.